This TCR beta chain emerged from a study of identical twins. The V and J ends lost 6 bases and 6 bases respectively, with 10 bases between them. Germline V CDR1 and CDR2: MNHNS, SASEGT. This CDR3 spans 12 amino acids. TCRdb independently ran MiXCR on the 5' RACE reads; one entry per CDR3 protein. The data hold 500,000 to 600,000 distinct CDR3 sequences, with around 20% observed a single time. These data are also associated with another study on T cells expressing NK-cell markers. This second study notes: All TCR beta repertoires analysed originated from sorted CD3+CD56+NKG2C+, CD3+CD56+NKG2C- and CD3+CD56-NKG2C+ T cells.

The material sequenced was CD4+ T cells sorted from blood. The chain is built from TRBV6-1 and TRBJ2-3; D not resolved. The TCR was taken from a woman between 18 and 30 years old in good health. In DNA, the CDR3 is TGTGCCAGCAGGGATAGTGGGGATACGCAGTATTTT. Residues: CASRDSGDTQYF.